This TCR beta chain was retrieved from a study of shared clonotypes between healthy human individuals. At the level of the study: Every donor yielded three CD4 naive, three CD4 memory, two CD8 naive and one CD8 memory plate. Overall study results and limits: Non-shared clonotypes had lower generation probabilities than clonotypes shared by all four sorted-subset donors.

Only one count was recorded for this clone. The antigen remains undetermined. Germline assignment: CDR1 SGHAT and CDR2 FQNNGV. CDR3 size: 13 residues. V was trimmed by 0 bases and J by 6 bases, leaving 7 bases between them. CD8 cells classed as naive were CD45RO-negative and positively selected for CCR7, excluding terminally differentiated effector memory CD45RA+ cells. Repertoires were generated with immunoSEQ multiplex PCR, while TCRdb's copy carries only in-frame clones and drops some. This table holds some 2 million clones, about 94% found once. The specimen sequenced was naive CD8+ T cells sorted from blood. The chain couples TRBV11-2 to TRBJ2-3; no clear D gene. This sequence originates from a young man in good health. As DNA, the CDR3 is TGTGCCAGCAGCTTAGAATTAACCGATACGCAGTATTTT. Protein sequence: CASSLELTDTQYF.